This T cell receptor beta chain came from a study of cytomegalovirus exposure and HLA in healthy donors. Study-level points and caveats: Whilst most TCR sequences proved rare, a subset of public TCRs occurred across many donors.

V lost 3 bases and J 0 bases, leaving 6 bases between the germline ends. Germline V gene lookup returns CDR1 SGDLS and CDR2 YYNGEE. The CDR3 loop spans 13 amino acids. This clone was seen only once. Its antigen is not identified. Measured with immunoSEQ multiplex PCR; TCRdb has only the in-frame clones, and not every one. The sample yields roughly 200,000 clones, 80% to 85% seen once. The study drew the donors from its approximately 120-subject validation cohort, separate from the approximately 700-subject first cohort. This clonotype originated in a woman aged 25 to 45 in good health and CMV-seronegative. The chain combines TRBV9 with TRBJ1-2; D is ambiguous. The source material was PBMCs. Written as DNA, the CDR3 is TGTGCCAGCAGCGCGGGGACTAACTATGGCTACACCTTC. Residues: CASSAGTNYGYTF. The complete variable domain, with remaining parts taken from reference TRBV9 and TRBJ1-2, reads DSGVTQTPKHLITATGQRVTLRCSPRSGDLSVYWYQQSLDQGLQFLIQYYNGEERAKGNILERFSAQQFPDLHSELNLSSLELGDSALYFCASSAGTNYGYTFGSGTRLTVV.